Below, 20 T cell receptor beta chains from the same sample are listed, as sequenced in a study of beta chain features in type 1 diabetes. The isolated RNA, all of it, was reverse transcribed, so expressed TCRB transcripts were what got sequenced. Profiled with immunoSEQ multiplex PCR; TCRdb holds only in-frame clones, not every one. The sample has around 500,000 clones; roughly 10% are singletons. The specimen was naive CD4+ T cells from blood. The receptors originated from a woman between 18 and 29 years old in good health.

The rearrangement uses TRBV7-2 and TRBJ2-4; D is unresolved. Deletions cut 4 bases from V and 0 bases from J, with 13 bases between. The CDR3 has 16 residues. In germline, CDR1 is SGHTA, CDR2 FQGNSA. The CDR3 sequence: CASSSPFSLAKNIQYF. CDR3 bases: TGTGCCAGCAGCTCCCCTTTTTCCCTAGCCAAAAACATTCAGTACTTC.

CDR3 DNA sequence: TGCGCCAGCAGCCAAGATTTTCAGGGCCCTCGCGGGGAGACCCAGTACTTC. This encodes CASSQDFQGPRGETQYF. The chain couples TRBV4-3 to TRBJ2-5; D may correspond to TRBD1 or TRBD2 (5 bases each). Trimming removed 0 bases from V and 5 bases from J, with 19 bases in between. The CDR3 totals 17 residues. Per the germline V gene, CDR1 is LGHNA and CDR2 is YSLEER.

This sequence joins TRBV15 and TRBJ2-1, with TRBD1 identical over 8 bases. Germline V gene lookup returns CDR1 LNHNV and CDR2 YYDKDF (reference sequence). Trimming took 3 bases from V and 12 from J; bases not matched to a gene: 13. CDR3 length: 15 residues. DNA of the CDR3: TGTGCCACCAGCAGCCTGGCCGGGGCAGGGGGCTGGCAGTTCTTC. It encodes CATSSLAGAGGWQFF.

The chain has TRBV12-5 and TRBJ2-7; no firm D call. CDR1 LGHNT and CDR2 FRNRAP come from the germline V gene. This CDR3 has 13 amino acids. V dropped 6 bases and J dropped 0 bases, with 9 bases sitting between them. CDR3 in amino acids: CASGPESSYEQYF. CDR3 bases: TGTGCTAGTGGGCCCGAGAGCTCCTACGAGCAGTACTTC.

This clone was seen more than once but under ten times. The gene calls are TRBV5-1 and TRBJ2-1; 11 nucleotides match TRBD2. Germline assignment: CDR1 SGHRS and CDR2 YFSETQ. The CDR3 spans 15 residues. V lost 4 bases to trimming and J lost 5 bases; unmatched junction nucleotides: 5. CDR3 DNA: TGCGCCAGCAGCGAAGGACTAGCGGGCAACAATGAGCAGTTCTTC. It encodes CASSEGLAGNNEQFF.

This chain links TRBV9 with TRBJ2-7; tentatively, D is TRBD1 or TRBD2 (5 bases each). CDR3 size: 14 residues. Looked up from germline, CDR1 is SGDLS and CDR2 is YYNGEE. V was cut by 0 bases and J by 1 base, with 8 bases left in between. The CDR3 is CASSVGGDSYEQYF. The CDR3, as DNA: TGTGCCAGCAGCGTAGGAGGGGATTCCTACGAGCAGTACTTC.

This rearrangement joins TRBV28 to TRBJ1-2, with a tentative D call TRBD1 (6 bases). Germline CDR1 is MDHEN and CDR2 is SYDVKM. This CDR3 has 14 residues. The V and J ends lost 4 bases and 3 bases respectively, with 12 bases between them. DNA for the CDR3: TGTGCCAGCAGTTACGGGGGCGCGGACTATGGCTACACCTTC. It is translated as CASSYGGADYGYTF.

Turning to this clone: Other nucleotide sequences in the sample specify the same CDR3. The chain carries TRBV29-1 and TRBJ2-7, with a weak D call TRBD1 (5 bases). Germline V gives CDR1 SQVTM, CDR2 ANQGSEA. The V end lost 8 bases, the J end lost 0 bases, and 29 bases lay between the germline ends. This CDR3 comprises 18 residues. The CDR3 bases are TGCAGCCTTAGAAGCTTTGAATGGACACCTCTTTTCTCCTACGAGCAGTACGTC. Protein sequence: CSLRSFEWTPLFSYEQYV.

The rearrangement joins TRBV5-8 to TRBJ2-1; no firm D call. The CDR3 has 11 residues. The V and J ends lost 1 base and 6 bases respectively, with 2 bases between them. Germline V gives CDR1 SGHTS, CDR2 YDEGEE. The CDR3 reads CASSLINEQFF. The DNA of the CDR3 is TGTGCCAGCAGCTTGATCAATGAGCAGTTCTTC.

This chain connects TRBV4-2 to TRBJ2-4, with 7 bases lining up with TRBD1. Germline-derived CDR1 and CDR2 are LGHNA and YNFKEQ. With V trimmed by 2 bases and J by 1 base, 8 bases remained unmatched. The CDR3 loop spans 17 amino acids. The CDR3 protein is CASSQLGTGAAKNIQYF. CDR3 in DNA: TGTGCCAGCAGCCAACTAGGAACAGGGGCTGCCAAAAACATTCAGTACTTC.

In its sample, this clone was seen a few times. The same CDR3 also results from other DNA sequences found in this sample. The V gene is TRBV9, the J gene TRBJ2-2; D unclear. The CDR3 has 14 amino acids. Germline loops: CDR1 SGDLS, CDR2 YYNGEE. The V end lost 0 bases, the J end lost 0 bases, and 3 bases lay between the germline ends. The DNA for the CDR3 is TGTGCCAGCAGCGTAGGTACGAACACCGGGGAGCTGTTTTTT. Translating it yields CASSVGTNTGELFF.

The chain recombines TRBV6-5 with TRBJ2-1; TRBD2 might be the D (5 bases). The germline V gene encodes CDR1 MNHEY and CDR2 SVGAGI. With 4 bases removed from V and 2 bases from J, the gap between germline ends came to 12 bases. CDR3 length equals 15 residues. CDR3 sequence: CASSLSGFAYNEQFF. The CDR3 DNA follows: TGTGCCAGCAGTTTATCGGGATTTGCCTACAATGAGCAGTTCTTC.

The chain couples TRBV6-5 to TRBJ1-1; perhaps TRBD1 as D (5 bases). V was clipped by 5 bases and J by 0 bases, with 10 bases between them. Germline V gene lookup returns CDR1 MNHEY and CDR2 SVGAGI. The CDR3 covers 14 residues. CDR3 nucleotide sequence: TGTGCCAGCAGTCGAATCAGGGTGAACACTGAAGCTTTCTTT. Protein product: CASSRIRVNTEAFF.

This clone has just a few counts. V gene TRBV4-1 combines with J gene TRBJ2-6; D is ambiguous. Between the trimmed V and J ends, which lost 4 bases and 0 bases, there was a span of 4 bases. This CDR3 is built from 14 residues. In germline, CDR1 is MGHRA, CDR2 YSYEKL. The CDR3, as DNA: TGCGCCAGCAGCCCACCCTCTGGGGCCAACGTCCTGACTTTC. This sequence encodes CASSPPSGANVLTF.

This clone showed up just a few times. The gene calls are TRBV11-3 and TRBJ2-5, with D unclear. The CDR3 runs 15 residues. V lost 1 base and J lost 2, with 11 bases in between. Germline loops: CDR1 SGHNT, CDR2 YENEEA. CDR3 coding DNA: TGTGCCAGCAGCTTAGGCTTTCTGGATCAAGAGACCCAGTACTTC. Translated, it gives CASSLGFLDQETQYF.

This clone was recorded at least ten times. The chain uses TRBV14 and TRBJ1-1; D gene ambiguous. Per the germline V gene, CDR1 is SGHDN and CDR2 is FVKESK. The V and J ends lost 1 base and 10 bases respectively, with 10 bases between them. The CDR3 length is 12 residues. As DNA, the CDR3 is TGTGCCAGCAGCCAAGCGGGCAGGAGAGCTTTCTTT. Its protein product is CASSQAGRRAFF.

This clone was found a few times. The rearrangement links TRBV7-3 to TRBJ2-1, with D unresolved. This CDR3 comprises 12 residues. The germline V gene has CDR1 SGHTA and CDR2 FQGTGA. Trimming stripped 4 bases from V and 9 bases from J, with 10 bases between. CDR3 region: CASSSYDREQFF. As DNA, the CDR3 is TGTGCCAGCAGCTCTTATGACCGTGAGCAGTTCTTC.

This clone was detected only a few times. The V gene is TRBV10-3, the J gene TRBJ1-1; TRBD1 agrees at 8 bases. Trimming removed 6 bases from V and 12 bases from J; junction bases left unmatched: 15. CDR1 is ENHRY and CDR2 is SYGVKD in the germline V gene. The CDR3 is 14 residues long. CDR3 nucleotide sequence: TGTGCCATCAGAGACTTCGACAGGGGATCCCCTCCTTTCTTT. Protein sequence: CAIRDFDRGSPPFF.

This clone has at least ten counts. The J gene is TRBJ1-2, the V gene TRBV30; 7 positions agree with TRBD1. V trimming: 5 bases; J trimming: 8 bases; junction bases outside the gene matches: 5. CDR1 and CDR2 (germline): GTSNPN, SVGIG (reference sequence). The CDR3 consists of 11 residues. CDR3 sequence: CAWHRGRGYTF. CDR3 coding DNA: TGTGCCTGGCACAGGGGTAGGGGCTACACCTTC.

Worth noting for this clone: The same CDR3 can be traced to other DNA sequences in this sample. The CDR3 is CATSRGGSTDTQYF. The CDR3 DNA follows: TGTGCCACCAGCAGAGGGGGGAGCACAGATACGCAGTATTTT. The rearrangement uses TRBV15 and TRBJ2-3; D is possibly TRBD1 or TRBD2 (5 bases each). The V end lost 1 base, the J end lost 0 bases, and 5 bases lay between the germline ends. Germline V CDR1 and CDR2: LNHNV, YYDKDF (reference sequence). The CDR3 is 14 amino acids. The variable domain in full, completed from reference TRBV15 and TRBJ2-3, reads DAMVIQNPRYQVTQFGKPVTLSCSQTLNHNVMYWYQQKSSQAPKLLFHYYDKDFNNEADTPDNFQSRRPNTSFCFLDIRSPGLGDTAMYLCATSRGGSTDTQYFGPGTRLTVL.